This TCR beta chain was recovered during a study of blood T cell repertoires in COVID-19. Study background: Collection of acute and convalescent COVID-19 samples took place in the United States, Italy and Spain.

Participants' reported clinical history set cohort assignment. Some clones are missing from TCRdb's copy, which holds only in-frame ones; the method was immunoSEQ multiplex PCR. Of roughly 310,000 clones listed, roughly 90% are singletons. Looked up from germline, CDR1 is LNHDA and CDR2 is SQIVND (reference sequence). J was trimmed by 6 bases and V by 7 bases; bases with no gene match: 4. CDR3 length equals 15 residues. The specimen sequenced was PBMCs or T cells enriched from blood (not recorded which). V gene TRBV19 combines with J gene TRBJ2-2; TRBD2 agrees at 14 bases. This TCR came from a man aged 60 to 69 who had recovered from COVID-19. The CDR3, as DNA: TGTGCCAGTAAGGGACTAGCGGGAGCGGCCGGGGAGCTGTTTTTT. Translated, it gives CASKGLAGAAGELFF. The whole variable domain, filled in from reference TRBV19 and TRBJ2-2, reads DGGITQSPKYLFRKEGQNVTLSCEQNLNHDAMYWYRQDPGQGLRLIYYSQIVNDFQKGDIAEGYSVSREKKESFPLTVTSAQKNPTAFYLCASKGLAGAAGELFFGEGSRLTVL.